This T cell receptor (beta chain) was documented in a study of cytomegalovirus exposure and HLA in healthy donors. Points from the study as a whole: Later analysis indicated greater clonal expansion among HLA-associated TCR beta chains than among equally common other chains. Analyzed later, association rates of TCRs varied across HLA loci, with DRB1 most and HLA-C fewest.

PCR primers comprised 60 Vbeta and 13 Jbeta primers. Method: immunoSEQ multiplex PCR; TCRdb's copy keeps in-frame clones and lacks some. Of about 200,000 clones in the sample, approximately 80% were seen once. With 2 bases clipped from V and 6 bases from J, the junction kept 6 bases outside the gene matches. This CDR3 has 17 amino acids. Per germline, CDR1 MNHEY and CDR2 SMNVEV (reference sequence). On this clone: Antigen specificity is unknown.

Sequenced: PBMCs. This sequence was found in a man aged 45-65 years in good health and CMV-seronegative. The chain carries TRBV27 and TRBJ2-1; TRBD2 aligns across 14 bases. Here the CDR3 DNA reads TGTGCCAGCAGTTTAAGACTAGCGGGAGGGGTAGGCAATGAGCAGTTCTTC. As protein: CASSLRLAGGVGNEQFF.